The 5 T cell receptor beta chains below come from one sample, sequenced in a study of cytomegalovirus exposure and HLA in healthy donors. A multiplex PCR was run with 60 Vbeta primers and 13 Jbeta primers. This table comes from immunoSEQ multiplex PCR, and its TCRdb copy is limited to in-frame clones, with some not included. The repertoire holds approximately 180,000 clones, just under 80% seen once, with less than 15% in the top ten. The specimen sequenced was PBMCs. Source of these receptors: a woman aged 50 to 60 in good health and CMV-seropositive.

The rearrangement uses TRBV6-5 and TRBJ2-7; D might be TRBD1 (5 bases). The CDR3 covers 13 residues. With 5 bases removed from V and 4 bases from J, the gap between germline ends came to 12 bases. Germline V gene lookup returns CDR1 MNHEY and CDR2 SVGAGI. The CDR3 nucleotides are TGTGCCAGCAGTAAGGGGCCGAAATACGAGCAGTACTTC. It codes for CASSKGPKYEQYF.

This chain uses TRBV4-1 with TRBJ1-4, with 10 bases lining up with TRBD1. With 0 bases clipped from V and 4 bases from J, the junction kept 2 bases outside the gene matches. The CDR3 spans 16 residues. CDR1 and CDR2 (germline): MGHRA, YSYEKL. The CDR3 sequence is CASSQEGTGVNEKLFF. CDR3 in DNA: TGCGCCAGCAGCCAAGAAGGGACAGGGGTTAATGAAAAACTGTTTTTT.

This rearrangement joins TRBV5-6 to TRBJ2-7; D is undetermined. CDR1 is SGHDT and CDR2 is YYEEEE in the germline V gene. V was shortened by 3 bases and J by 2 bases, with 18 bases between the two germline ends. The CDR3 extends over 16 amino acids. As DNA, the CDR3 is TGTGCCAGCAGCTCGCCGGGTTTCGTGCCAACCTACGAGCAGTACTTC. This codes for CASSSPGFVPTYEQYF.

This rearrangement joins TRBV30 to TRBJ1-5; D is uncertain. The CDR3 has 14 amino acids. Germline V gene lookup returns CDR1 GTSNPN and CDR2 SVGIG (reference sequence). V shed 3 bases and J shed 3 bases, with 12 bases lying between them. This CDR3 is CAWSGDGYNQPQHF. CDR3 sequence (DNA): TGTGCCTGGAGCGGAGACGGCTACAATCAGCCCCAGCATTTT.

In its sample, this clone was seen a few times. The J gene is TRBJ1-4, the V gene TRBV5-1; D might be TRBD1 (6 bases). Between the trimmed V and J ends, which lost 4 bases and 3 bases, there was a span of 10 bases. The germline CDR1 and CDR2 sequences are SGHRS and YFSETQ. The CDR3 loop spans 14 amino acids. As DNA, the CDR3 is TGCGCCAGCAGCCCGACAGGTTCTAATGAAAAACTGTTTTTT. It yields the protein CASSPTGSNEKLFF.